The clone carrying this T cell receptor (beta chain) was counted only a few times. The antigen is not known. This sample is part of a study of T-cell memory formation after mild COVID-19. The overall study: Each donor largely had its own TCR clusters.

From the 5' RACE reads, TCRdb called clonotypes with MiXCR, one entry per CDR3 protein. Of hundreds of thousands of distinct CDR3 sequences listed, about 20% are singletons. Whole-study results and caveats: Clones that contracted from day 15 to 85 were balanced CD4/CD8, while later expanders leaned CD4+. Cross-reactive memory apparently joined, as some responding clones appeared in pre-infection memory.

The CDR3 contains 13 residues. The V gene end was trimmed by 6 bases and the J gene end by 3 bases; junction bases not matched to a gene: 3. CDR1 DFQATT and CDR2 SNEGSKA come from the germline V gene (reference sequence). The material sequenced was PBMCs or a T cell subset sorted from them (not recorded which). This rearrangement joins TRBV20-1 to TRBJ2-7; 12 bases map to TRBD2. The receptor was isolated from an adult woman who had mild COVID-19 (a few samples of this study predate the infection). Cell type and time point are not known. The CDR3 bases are TGCAGTGCCCCGGGACTAGCGGGCTACGAGCAGTACTTC. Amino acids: CSAPGLAGYEQYF.